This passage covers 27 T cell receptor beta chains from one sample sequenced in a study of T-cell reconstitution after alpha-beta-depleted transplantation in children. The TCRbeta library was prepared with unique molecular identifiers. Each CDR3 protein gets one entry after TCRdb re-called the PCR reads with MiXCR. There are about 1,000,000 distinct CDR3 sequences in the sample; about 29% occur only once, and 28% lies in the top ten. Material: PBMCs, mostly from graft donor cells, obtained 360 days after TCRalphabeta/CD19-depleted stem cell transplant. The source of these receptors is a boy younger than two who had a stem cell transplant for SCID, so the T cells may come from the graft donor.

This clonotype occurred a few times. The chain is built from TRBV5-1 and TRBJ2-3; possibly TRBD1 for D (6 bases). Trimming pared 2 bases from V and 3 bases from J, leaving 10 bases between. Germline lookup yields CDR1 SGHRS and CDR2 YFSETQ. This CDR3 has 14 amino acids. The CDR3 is CASSFGQPTDTQYF. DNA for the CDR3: TGCGCCAGCAGCTTTGGACAGCCTACAGATACGCAGTATTTT.

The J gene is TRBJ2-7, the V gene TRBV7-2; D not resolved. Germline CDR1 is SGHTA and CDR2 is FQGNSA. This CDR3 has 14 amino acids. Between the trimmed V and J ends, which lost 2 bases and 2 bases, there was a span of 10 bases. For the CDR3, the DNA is TGTGCCAGCAGCTTAACGAGGAACACCTACGAGCAGTACTTC. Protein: CASSLTRNTYEQYF. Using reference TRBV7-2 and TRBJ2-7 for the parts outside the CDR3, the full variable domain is GAGVSQSPSNKVTEKGKDVELRCDPISGHTALYWYRQSLGQGLEFLIYFQGNSAPDKSGLPSDRFSAERTGGSVSTLTIQRTQQEDSAVYLCASSLTRNTYEQYFGPGTRLTVT.

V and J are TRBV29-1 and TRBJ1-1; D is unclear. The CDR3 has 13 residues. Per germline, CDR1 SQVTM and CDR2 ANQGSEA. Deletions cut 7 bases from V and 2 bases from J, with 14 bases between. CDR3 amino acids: CSATQTINTEAFF. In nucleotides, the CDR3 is TGCAGCGCGACGCAGACGATTAACACTGAAGCTTTCTTT. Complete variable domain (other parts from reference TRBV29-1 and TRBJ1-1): SAVISQKPSRDICQRGTSLTIQCQVDSQVTMMFWYRQQPGQSLTLIATANQGSEATYESGFVIDKFPISRPNLTFSTLTVSNMSPEDSSIYLCSATQTINTEAFFGQGTRLTVV.

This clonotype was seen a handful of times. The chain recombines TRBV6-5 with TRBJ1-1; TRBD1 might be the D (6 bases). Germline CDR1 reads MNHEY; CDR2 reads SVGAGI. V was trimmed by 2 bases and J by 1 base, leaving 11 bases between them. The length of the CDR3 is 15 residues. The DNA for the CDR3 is TGTGCCAGCAGTTACCAGGGGCGGGGGAACACTGAAGCTTTCTTT. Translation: CASSYQGRGNTEAFF.

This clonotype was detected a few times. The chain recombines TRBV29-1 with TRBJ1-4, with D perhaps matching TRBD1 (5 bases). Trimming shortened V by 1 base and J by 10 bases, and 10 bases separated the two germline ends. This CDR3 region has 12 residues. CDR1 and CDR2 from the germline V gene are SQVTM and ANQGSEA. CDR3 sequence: CSVEVQDRKLFF. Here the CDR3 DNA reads TGCAGCGTTGAAGTCCAAGACAGAAAACTGTTTTTT.

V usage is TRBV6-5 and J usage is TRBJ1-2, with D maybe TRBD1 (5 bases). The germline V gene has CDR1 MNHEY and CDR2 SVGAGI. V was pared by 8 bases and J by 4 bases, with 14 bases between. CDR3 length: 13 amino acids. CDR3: CASRLDSPYGYTF. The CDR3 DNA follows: TGTGCCAGCCGACTCGACAGTCCCTATGGCTACACCTTC.

CDR3 sequence: CASSPRTLGRETQYF. For the CDR3, the DNA is TGTGCCAGCAGCCCCCGGACTCTCGGGAGGGAGACCCAGTACTTC. The chain has TRBV7-2 and TRBJ2-5; the match to TRBD2 covers 7 bases. The germline gives CDR1 SGHTA, CDR2 FQGNSA. The CDR3 extends over 15 amino acids. The J segment lost 5 bases and the V segment lost 5 bases, leaving 11 bases of the junction unmatched.

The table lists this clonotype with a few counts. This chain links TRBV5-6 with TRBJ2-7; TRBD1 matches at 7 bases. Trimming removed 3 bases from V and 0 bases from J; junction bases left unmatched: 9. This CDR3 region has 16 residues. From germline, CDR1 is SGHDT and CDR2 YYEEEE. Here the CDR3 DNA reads TGTGCCAGCAGCTCCCGGGACAGCGGACTCTCCTACGAGCAGTACTTC. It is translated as CASSSRDSGLSYEQYF.

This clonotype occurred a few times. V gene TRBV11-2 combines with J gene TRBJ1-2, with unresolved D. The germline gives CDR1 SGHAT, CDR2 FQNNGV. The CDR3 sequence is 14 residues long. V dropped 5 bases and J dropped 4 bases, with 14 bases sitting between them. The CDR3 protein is CASSPADGIYGYTF. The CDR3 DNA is TGTGCCAGCAGCCCAGCGGACGGAATCTATGGCTACACCTTC.

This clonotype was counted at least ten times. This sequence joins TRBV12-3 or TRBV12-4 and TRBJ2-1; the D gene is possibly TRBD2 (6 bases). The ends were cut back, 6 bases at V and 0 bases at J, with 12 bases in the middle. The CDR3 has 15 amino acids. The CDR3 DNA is TGTGCCAGCAGCCTCCGGGGGAGCTCCTACAATGAGCAGTTCTTC. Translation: CASSLRGSSYNEQFF.

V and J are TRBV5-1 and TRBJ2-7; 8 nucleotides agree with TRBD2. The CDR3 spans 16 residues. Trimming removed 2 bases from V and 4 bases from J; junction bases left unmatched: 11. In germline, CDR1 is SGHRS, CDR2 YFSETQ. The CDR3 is CASSFEPAASGYEQYF. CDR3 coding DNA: TGCGCCAGCAGCTTTGAACCTGCGGCTAGCGGGTACGAGCAGTACTTC.

Written as DNA, the CDR3 is TGCAGCGGGAGGACCTCCCCCCAAGAGACCCAGTACTTC. Translated: CSGRTSPQETQYF. V usage is TRBV29-1 and J usage is TRBJ2-5; possibly TRBD2 for D (5 bases). Trimming took 7 bases from V and 1 from J, leaving 13 bases between them. Germline V gene lookup returns CDR1 SQVTM and CDR2 ANQGSEA. The CDR3 extends over 13 amino acids.

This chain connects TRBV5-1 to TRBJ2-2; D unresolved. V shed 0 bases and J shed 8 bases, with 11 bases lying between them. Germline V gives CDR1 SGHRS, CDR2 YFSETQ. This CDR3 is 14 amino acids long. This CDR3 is CASSLGPLRGELFF. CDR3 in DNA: TGCGCCAGCAGCTTGGGGCCCTTAAGAGGGGAGCTGTTTTTT.

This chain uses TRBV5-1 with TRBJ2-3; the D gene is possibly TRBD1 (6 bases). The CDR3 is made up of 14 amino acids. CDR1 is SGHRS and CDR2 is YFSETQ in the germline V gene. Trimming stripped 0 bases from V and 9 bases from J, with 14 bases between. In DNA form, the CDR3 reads TGCGCCAGCAGCTTGGAAGGACCCACAGGGACGCAGTATTTT. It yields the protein CASSLEGPTGTQYF.

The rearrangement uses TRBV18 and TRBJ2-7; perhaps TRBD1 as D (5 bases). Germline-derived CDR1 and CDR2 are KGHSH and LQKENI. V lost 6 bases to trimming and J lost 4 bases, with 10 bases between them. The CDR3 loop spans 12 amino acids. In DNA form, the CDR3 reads TGTGCCAGCTCTAGACAGATTTACGAGCAGTACTTC. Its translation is CASSRQIYEQYF.

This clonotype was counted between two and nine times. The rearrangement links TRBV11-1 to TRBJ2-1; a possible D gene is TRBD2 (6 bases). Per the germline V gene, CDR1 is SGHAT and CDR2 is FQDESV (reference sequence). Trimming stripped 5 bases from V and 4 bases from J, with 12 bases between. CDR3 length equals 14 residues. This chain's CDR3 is CASSAPGVYNEQFF. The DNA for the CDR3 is TGTGCCAGCAGCGCGCCGGGAGTATACAATGAGCAGTTCTTC.

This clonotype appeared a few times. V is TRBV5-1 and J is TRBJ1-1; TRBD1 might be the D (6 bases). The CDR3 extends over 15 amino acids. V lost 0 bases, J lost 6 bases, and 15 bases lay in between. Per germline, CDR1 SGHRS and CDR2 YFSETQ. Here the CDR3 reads CASSLAAGETSEAFF. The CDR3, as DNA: TGCGCCAGCAGCTTGGCCGCAGGGGAGACATCTGAAGCTTTCTTT.

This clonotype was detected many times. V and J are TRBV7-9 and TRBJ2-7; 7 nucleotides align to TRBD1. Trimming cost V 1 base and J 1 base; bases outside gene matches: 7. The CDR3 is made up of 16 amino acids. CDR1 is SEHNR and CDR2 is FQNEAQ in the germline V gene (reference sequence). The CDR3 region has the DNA TGTGCCAGCAGCTTAGTTGGGACAGTCCGATCCTACGAGCAGTACTTC. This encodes CASSLVGTVRSYEQYF. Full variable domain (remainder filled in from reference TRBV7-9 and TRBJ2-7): DTGVSQNPRHKITKRGQNVTFRCDPISEHNRLYWYRQTLGQGPEFLTYFQNEAQLEKSRLLSDRFSAERPKGSFSTLEIQRTEQGDSAMYLCASSLVGTVRSYEQYFGPGTRLTVT.

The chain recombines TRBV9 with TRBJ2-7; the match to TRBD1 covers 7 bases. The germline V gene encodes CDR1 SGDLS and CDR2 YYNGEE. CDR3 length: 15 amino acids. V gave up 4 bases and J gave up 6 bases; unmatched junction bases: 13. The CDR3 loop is CASSRQGNTPSEQYF. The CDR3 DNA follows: TGTGCCAGCAGCCGACAGGGTAACACCCCCTCCGAGCAGTACTTC.

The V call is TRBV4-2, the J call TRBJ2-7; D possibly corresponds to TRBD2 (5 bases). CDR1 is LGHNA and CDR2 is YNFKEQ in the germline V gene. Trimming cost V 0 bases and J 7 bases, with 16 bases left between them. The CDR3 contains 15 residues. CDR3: CASSQEGFLRGEQYF. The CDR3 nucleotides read TGTGCCAGCAGCCAAGAAGGCTTCCTACGGGGAGAGCAGTACTTC.

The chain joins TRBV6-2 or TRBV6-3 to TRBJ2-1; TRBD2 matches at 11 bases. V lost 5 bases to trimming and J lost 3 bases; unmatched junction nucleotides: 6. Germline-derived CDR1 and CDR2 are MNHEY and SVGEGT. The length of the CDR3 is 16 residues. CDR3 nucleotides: TGTGCCAGCAGTAACCCTAGCGGGGGGCACTACAATGAGCAGTTCTTC. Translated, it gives CASSNPSGGHYNEQFF.

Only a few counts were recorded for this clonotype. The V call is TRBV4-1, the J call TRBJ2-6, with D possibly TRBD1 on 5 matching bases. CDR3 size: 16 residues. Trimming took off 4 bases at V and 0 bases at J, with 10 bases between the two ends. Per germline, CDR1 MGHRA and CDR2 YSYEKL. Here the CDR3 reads CASSPDIHSGANVLTF. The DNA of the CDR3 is TGCGCCAGCAGCCCGGACATCCACTCTGGGGCCAACGTCCTGACTTTC.

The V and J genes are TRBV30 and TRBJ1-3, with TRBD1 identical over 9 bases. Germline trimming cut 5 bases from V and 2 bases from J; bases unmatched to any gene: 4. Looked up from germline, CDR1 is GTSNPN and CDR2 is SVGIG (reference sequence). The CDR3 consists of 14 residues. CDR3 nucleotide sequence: TGTGCCTGGGACCACAGGGGGCCTGGAAACACCATATATTTT. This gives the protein CAWDHRGPGNTIYF.

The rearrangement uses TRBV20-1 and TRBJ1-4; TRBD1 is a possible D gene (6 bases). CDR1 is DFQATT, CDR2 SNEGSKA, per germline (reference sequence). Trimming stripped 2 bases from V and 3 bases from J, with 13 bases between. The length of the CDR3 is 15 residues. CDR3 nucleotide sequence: TGCAGTGCTAGACGCCCCAGGGGACCTAATGAAAAACTGTTTTTT. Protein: CSARRPRGPNEKLFF.

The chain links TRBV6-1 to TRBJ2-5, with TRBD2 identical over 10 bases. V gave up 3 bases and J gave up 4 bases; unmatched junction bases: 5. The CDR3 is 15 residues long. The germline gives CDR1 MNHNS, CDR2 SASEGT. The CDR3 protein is CASSEPSGGGETQYF. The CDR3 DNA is TGTGCCAGCAGTGAGCCTAGCGGGGGAGGAGAGACCCAGTACTTC.

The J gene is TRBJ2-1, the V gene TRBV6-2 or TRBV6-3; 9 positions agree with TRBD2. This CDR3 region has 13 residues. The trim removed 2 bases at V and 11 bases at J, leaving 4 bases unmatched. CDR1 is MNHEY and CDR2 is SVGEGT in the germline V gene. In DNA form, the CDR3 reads TGTGCCAGCAGTTACCCCGGGACTAGCAAGCAGTTCTTC. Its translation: CASSYPGTSKQFF.

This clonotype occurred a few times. CDR3 loop: CASSFPRTSNEQFF. The CDR3 region has the DNA TGCGCCAGCAGCTTTCCGAGGACCTCGAATGAGCAGTTCTTC. The chain links TRBV5-1 to TRBJ2-1, with no clear D. CDR1 is SGHRS and CDR2 is YFSETQ in the germline V gene. The CDR3 loop spans 14 amino acids. V gave up 2 bases and J gave up 7 bases, with 13 bases separating them.